These 10 T cell receptor beta chains share one sample of origin, sequenced in a study of early T cells in non-severe SARS-CoV-2 infection. TCRdb re-called the 5' RACE reads through MiXCR, storing one row per CDR3 protein. The table has fewer than 70,000 distinct CDR3 sequences, 3.5% to 6% seen once; the top ten hold roughly 3.7%. Source: whole blood, taken at baseline. The receptors originated from an adult who was a healthcare worker with PCR-confirmed SARS-CoV-2 infection or an uninfected control (not recorded which). The donor label of this sample is uncertain.

The rearrangement links TRBV3-1 to TRBJ2-1, with D possibly being TRBD2 (5 bases). CDR3 length: 16 amino acids. CDR1 and CDR2 from the germline V gene are LGHDT and YNNKEL (reference sequence). Deletions cut 4 bases from V and 8 bases from J, with 21 bases between. CDR3 bases: TGTGCCAGCAGCCGTTTGGGCGGGCCTCAGCTGGATGAGCAGTTCTTC. Amino acids: CASSRLGGPQLDEQFF.

To note about this clonotype: A much larger clone lies one base from this, so it may be a read error. The chain uses TRBV10-2 and TRBJ1-5; D is perhaps TRBD1 (5 bases). The germline CDR1 and CDR2 sequences are WSHSY and SAAADI. The CDR3 is 14 residues long. For the CDR3, the DNA is TGCGTCAGCAGTGTAAAGACAGAAAATCAGCCCCAGCATTTT. Translated: CVSSVKTENQPQHF.

This clonotype has a handful of counts. The rearrangement uses TRBV30 and TRBJ2-3; D is ambiguous. Germline assignment: CDR1 GTSNPN and CDR2 SVGIG (reference sequence). CDR3 length equals 15 residues. V lost 0 bases and J 0 bases, leaving 10 bases between the germline ends. CDR3 sequence reads: CAWSVLQTSTDTQYF. As DNA, the CDR3 is TGTGCCTGGAGTGTACTACAGACTAGCACAGATACGCAGTATTTT.

The J gene is TRBJ2-3, the V gene TRBV3-1; D is uncertain. The CDR3 is 15 amino acids. Germline-derived CDR1 and CDR2 are LGHDT and YNNKEL (reference sequence). Deletions cut 0 bases from V and 6 bases from J, with 13 bases between. In DNA, the CDR3 is TGTGCCAGCAGCCAAGATGTGACCGGTGAGGATACGCAGTATTTT. Its protein product is CASSQDVTGEDTQYF.

Many counts were recorded for this clonotype. The gene calls are TRBV7-9 and TRBJ2-3; D is tentatively TRBD1 or TRBD2 (5 bases each). The germline V and J ends were trimmed by 6 bases and 2 bases, with 21 bases remaining between them. CDR1 and CDR2 from the germline V gene are SEHNR and FQNEAQ (reference sequence). The length of the CDR3 is 17 residues. The DNA for the CDR3 is TGTGCCAGCAGGGGGAACGGGCAGCCAGGGACCACAGATACGCAGTATTTT. Translating it yields CASRGNGQPGTTDTQYF.

V is TRBV28 and J is TRBJ2-2; D not resolved. Trimming removed 8 bases from V and 0 bases from J, with 7 bases in between. The CDR3 is made up of 13 amino acids. Germline V lookup: CDR1 MDHEN, CDR2 SYDVKM. The CDR3 nucleotides are TGTGCCAGCGGGGATACGAACACCGGGGAGCTGTTTTTT. Protein product: CASGDTNTGELFF.

The chain has TRBV5-4 and TRBJ1-2, with D possibly TRBD1 on 5 matching bases. The germline V gene has CDR1 SGHNT and CDR2 YYREEE (reference sequence). The CDR3 consists of 11 residues. Trimming shortened V by 9 bases and J by 6 bases, and 12 bases separated the two germline ends. The CDR3 here is CATPSGDGYTF. CDR3 nucleotide sequence: TGTGCCACCCCCTCGGGGGATGGCTACACCTTC.

This clonotype has ten or more counts. The J gene is TRBJ1-2, the V gene TRBV12-3 or TRBV12-4; possible D gene TRBD1, 5 bases. This CDR3 has 12 residues. V was pared by 6 bases and J by 5 bases, with 10 bases between. CDR3 protein: CASSGTRYGYTF. The DNA of the CDR3 is TGTGCCAGCAGCGGGACGCGTTATGGCTACACCTTC.

This clonotype has a count of ten or more. This chain joins TRBV11-2 and TRBJ2-1; D unresolved. Germline V gene sequence: CDR1 SGHAT, CDR2 FQNNGV. This CDR3 region has 15 residues. The V end lost 1 base, the J end lost 2 bases, and 9 bases lay between the germline ends. The CDR3 region is CASSLGGSTYNEQFF. CDR3 bases: TGTGCCAGCAGCTTAGGCGGCAGCACCTACAATGAGCAGTTCTTC. The entire variable domain, with the rest obtained from reference TRBV11-2 and TRBJ2-1, is as follows: EAGVAQSPRYKIIEKRQSVAFWCNPISGHATLYWYQQILGQGPKLLIQFQNNGVVDDSQLPKDRFSAERLKGVDSTLKIQPAKLEDSAVYLCASSLGGSTYNEQFFGPGTRLTVL.

This clonotype was seen at least ten times. CDR3: CASSLRWLNQPQHF. The CDR3 nucleotides read TGTGCCAGCAGTTTACGTTGGTTGAATCAGCCCCAGCATTTT. The genes are TRBV12-3 or TRBV12-4 and TRBJ1-5; D call uncertain. The CDR3 sequence is 14 residues long. The V gene lost 2 bases and the J gene lost 4 bases, with 9 bases spanning the gap.